Detailed here is one TCR beta chain. The antigen is not known. The data stem from a study of T-cell reconstitution after alpha-beta-depleted transplantation in children. Overall study results and limits: Surviving recipient cells, namely T cells and thymic progenitors, were the source of high day-60 TCRbeta diversity in some patients. T-cell numbers and diversity one year post-transplant derived largely from freshly generated T cells. In patients about two months after transplant, alpha-beta T cells reportedly arose from several hundred expanded graft clones.

This sample's TCRbeta library carried unique molecular identifier barcodes. Each CDR3 protein is one row after TCRdb ran MiXCR on the PCR reads. The data hold 120,000 to 150,000 distinct CDR3 sequences, with around 8.8% observed a single time. The CDR3 sequence is 16 residues long. Germline CDR1 MNHEY, CDR2 SMNVEV (reference sequence). The V end was cut by 4 bases, the J end by 0 bases, with 15 bases between. J is TRBJ1-1 and V is TRBV27; D is perhaps TRBD1 (5 bases). The TCR originated in a female patient aged 2-9 years who had a stem cell transplant for congenital amegakaryocytic thrombocytopenia, so the T cells may come from the graft donor. Sample: PBMCs, mostly from graft donor cells, taken 180 days after TCRalphabeta/CD19-depleted stem cell transplant. DNA for the CDR3: TGTGCCAGCAGTTCGGGACGGAATCGGATGAACACTGAAGCTTTCTTT. This translates into CASSSGRNRMNTEAFF.